The source of this T cell receptor beta chain is a study of T-cell reconstitution after alpha-beta-depleted transplantation in children (dated by TCRdb to 2016 to 2017). In terms of the full investigation: The study quantitatively tracked T-cell immune reconstitution after TCRalphabeta/CD19-depleted allogeneic hematopoietic cell transplantation in children using TCR repertoire profiling.

Library generation was performed with PCR. The sample was run on an Illumina HiSeq 2500. Molecular barcoding was employed in the preparation of TCR libraries, with unique molecular identifiers being used to normalize TCRbeta repertoire quantification. TCRdb trimmed public reads at Q25 via fastp, called clones via MiXCR and kept in-frame beta chains. Each entry merges the rows of one CDR3 protein and shows their most common DNA and genes. The sample contains approximately 210,000 distinct CDR3 sequences, over 15% of them found a single time. Around two fifths of the sample is taken by the ten largest. General study outcomes and caveats: The apparently early alphabetaT-cell count recovery about two months after transplant was reportedly dependent on only several hundred rapidly expanded clones derived from non-depleted graft cells. The high TCRbeta diversity at day 60 in some patients was ascribed to recipient T cells and intrathymic progenitors that had survived conditioning. Over subsequent months, a decline in hyperexpanded clone frequencies was noted, and after one year, T-cell counts and TCRbeta diversity were mostly ascribed to newly produced T cells.

In this sample, this clonotype turned up a few times. Its antigen is not yet known. Per-nucleotide qualities are absent, and no much larger clonotype sits a single base away. Ends trimmed: V by 2 bases, J by 0 bases; bases unmatched to a gene: 2. The CDR1 and CDR2 encoded by the germline V gene are KGHSH and LQKENI. Counted from cysteine to phenylalanine, this CDR3 has 15 amino acids. Just CDR3 DNA is preserved here, 45 bases in frame from base 1. The treatment or condition label for this specimen denotes: allogeneic hematopoietic cell transplantation with graft depleted of TCRalphabeta T cells and CD19 B cells. Transplant recipients were children who received TCRalphabeta/CD19-depleted allogeneic hematopoietic cell grafts.

This clonotype originated in a male patient aged 2 to 10 who had a stem cell transplant for acute lymphoblastic leukemia, so the T cells may come from the graft donor. The chain links TRBV18 with TRBJ2-7; 9 middle bases align to TRBD1. The sample here was PBMCs, mostly from graft donor cells, taken 360 days after TCRalphabeta/CD19-depleted stem cell transplant. The CDR3 reads as follows: CASSPTGGDSYEQYF. The DNA is TGTGCCAGCTCACCAACAGGGGGCGACTCCTACGAGCAGTACTTC.